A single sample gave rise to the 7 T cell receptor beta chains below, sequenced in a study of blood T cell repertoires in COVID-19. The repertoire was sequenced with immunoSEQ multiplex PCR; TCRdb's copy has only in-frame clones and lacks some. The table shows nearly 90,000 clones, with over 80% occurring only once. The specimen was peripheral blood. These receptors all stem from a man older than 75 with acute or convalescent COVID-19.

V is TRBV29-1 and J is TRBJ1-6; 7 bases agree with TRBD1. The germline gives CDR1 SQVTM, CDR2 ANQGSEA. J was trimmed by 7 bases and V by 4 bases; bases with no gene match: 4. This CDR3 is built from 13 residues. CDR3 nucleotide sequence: TGCAGCGTTGGATGGGACAGAAATTCACCCCTCCACTTT. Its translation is CSVGWDRNSPLHF.

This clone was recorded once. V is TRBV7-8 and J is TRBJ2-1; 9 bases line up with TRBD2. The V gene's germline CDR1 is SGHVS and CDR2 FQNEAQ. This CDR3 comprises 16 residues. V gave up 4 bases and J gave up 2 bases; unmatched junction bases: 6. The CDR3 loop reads CASSSRAGGPYNEQFF. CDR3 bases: TGTGCCAGCAGCTCGCGAGCGGGGGGTCCCTACAATGAGCAGTTCTTC.

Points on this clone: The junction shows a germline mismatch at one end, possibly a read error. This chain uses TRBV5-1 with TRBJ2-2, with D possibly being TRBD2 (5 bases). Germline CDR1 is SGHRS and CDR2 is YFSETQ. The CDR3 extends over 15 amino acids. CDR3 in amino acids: CASSLTSSKTGELFF. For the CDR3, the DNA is TGCGCCAGCAGCTTGACTAGTTCGAAGACCGGGGAGCTGTTTTTT. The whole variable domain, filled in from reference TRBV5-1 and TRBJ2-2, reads KAGVTQTPRYLIKTRGQQVTLSCSPISGHRSVSWYQQTPGQGLQFLFEYFSETQRNKGNFPGRFSGRQFSNSRSEMNVSTLELGDSALYLCASSLTSSKTGELFFGEGSRLTVL.

The DNA for the CDR3 is TGTGCCAGCAGTGAATCCTTCCCAGGGGCCATCACTGAAGCTTTCTTT. Translation gives CASSESFPGAITEAFF. The chain employs TRBV25-1 and TRBJ1-1, with TRBD1 as a possible D gene (6 bases). Germline CDR1 reads MGHDK; CDR2 reads SYGVNS. The V gene lost 1 base and the J gene lost 4 bases, with 16 bases spanning the gap. This CDR3 has 16 amino acids.

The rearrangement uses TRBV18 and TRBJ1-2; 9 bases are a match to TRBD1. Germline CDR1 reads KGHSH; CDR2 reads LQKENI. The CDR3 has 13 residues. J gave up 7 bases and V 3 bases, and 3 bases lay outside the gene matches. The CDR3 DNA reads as TGTGCCAGCTCACCGGGGACAGGGTTTGGCTACACCTTC. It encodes CASSPGTGFGYTF. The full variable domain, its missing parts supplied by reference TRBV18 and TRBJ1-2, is NAGVMQNPRHLVRRRGQEARLRCSPMKGHSHVYWYRQLPEEGLKFMVYLQKENIIDESGMPKERFSAEFPKEGPSILRIQQVVRGDSAAYFCASSPGTGFGYTFGSGTRLTVV.

The chain's CDR3 is CASSFADRGSAGELFF. CDR3 nucleotides: TGTGCCAGCAGTTTCGCGGACAGGGGGAGCGCCGGGGAGCTGTTTTTT. The chain is built from TRBV6-6 and TRBJ2-2; 10 bases align to TRBD1. J lost 6 bases, V lost 4 bases, and 8 bases had no gene match. Germline V gene sequence: CDR1 MNHNY, CDR2 SVGAGI (reference sequence). This CDR3 contains 16 residues.

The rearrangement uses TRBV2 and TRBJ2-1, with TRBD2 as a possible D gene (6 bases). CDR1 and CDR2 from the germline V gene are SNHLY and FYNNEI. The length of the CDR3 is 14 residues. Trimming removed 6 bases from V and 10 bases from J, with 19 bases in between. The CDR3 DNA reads TGTGCCAGCAGCCACCCGGGGGTAGTAGCGGAGCAGTTCTTC. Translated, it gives CASSHPGVVAEQFF.